Each of the 25 T cell receptor beta chains below was sequenced from the same sample in a study of human T cells and chemical hapten exposure. As to time point: patch test 1, 2 weeks after DPC sensitization. Indicated treatment: therapeutic diphenylcyclopropenone sensitization with weekly scalp DPC. MiXCR, run by TCRdb on the RACE reads, gives a single entry per CDR3 protein. The sample contains approximately 350,000 distinct CDR3 sequences, approximately 6.3% of which appear only once. This specimen consisted of whole blood, obtained in connection with sensitization to the hapten diphenylcyclopropenone (DPC). These receptors all stem from a woman aged 18-35 years with alopecia areata. Some clones in this sample may be carry-over from other donors' samples.

This clonotype was observed a handful of times. This rearrangement joins TRBV7-9 to TRBJ2-6, with 7 bases that match TRBD1. The CDR3 extends over 16 amino acids. Trimming at V came to 6 bases and at J to 0 bases, leaving 5 bases not matched to a gene. Germline V lookup: CDR1 SEHNR, CDR2 FQNEAQ (reference sequence). CDR3 region: CASRGGPLSGANVLTF. CDR3 bases: TGTGCCAGCAGAGGGGGCCCCCTCTCTGGGGCCAACGTCCTGACTTTC. Based on the CDR3 plus reference TRBV7-9 and TRBJ2-6, the full variable domain is DTGVSQNPRHKITKRGQNVTFRCDPISEHNRLYWYRQTLGQGPEFLTYFQNEAQLEKSRLLSDRFSAERPKGSFSTLEIQRTEQGDSAMYLCASRGGPLSGANVLTFGAGSRLTVL.

The CDR3 reads CASSFDQGANVLTF. CDR3 DNA sequence: TGTGCCAGCAGCTTCGACCAGGGAGCCAACGTCCTGACTTTC. V usage is TRBV7-3 and J usage is TRBJ2-6; D possibly corresponds to TRBD1 (5 bases). This CDR3 is 14 amino acids long. V was pared by 3 bases and J by 7 bases, with 10 bases between. The germline V gene has CDR1 SGHTA and CDR2 FQGTGA.

This clonotype was detected many times. This chain links TRBV12-5 with TRBJ1-4; D call uncertain. The length of the CDR3 is 13 residues. Trimming left V 6 bases short and J 3 bases short, with 8 bases between. Germline CDR1 reads LGHNT; CDR2 reads FRNRAP. CDR3 amino acids: CASGLLANEKLFF. CDR3 DNA: TGTGCTAGTGGCCTTCTGGCTAATGAAAAACTGTTTTTT.

The chain carries TRBV20-1 and TRBJ2-4; D uncertain. Germline CDR1 and CDR2: DFQATT and SNEGSKA (reference sequence). Trimming took 3 bases from V and 0 from J, leaving 9 bases between them. The CDR3 runs 14 residues. The CDR3 sequence is CSARDVLAKNIQYF. The CDR3, as DNA: TGCAGTGCTAGGGATGTACTAGCCAAAAACATTCAGTACTTC.

The V and J genes are TRBV7-2 and TRBJ2-7; 13 bases align to TRBD2. Germline V gives CDR1 SGHTA, CDR2 FQGNSA. CDR3 length: 14 amino acids. V lost 5 bases and J lost 4; bases outside the gene matches: 2. DNA for the CDR3: TGTGCCAGCAGCCCGACTAGCGGGGGGTACGAGCAGTACTTC. This gives the protein CASSPTSGGYEQYF.

This clonotype turned up a few times. The chain joins TRBV15 to TRBJ1-1; TRBD1 agrees at 7 bases. J lost 4 bases, V lost 4 bases, and 9 bases had no gene match. The germline CDR1 and CDR2 sequences are LNHNV and YYDKDF (reference sequence). The CDR3 is 15 residues long. The CDR3 bases are TGTGCCACCAGCACTGCCAGACAGGGAAGCACTGAAGCTTTCTTT. As protein: CATSTARQGSTEAFF.

This chain connects TRBV11-2 to TRBJ1-1; no firm D call. Trimming removed 8 bases from V and 8 bases from J, with 12 bases in between. Germline CDR1 is SGHAT and CDR2 is FQNNGV. The CDR3 is 11 amino acids. In DNA form, the CDR3 reads TGTGCCAGCCTCACGACGTACGAAGCTTTCTTT. Residues: CASLTTYEAFF.

This clonotype was counted a few times. The chain links TRBV18 to TRBJ2-7; D gene unclear. The V and J ends lost 2 bases and 1 base respectively, with 9 bases between them. The CDR3 extends over 14 amino acids. The germline gives CDR1 KGHSH, CDR2 LQKENI. For the CDR3, the DNA is TGTGCCAGCTCACCAGGCGACGGGTCCTACGAGCAGTACTTC. Amino acid sequence: CASSPGDGSYEQYF.

This clonotype was found many times. This chain uses TRBV3-1 with TRBJ2-7; TRBD1 might be the D (5 bases). Trimming left V 0 bases short and J 1 base short, with 13 bases between. Germline V gene lookup returns CDR1 LGHDT and CDR2 YNNKEL (reference sequence). The CDR3 is 16 amino acids. In nucleotides, the CDR3 is TGTGCCAGCAGCCAAGATAAAGAGACAGCTTCCTACGAGCAGTACTTC. Amino acid sequence: CASSQDKETASYEQYF.

This clonotype has a handful of counts. The V and J genes are TRBV20-1 and TRBJ2-2; D uncertain. Per germline, CDR1 DFQATT and CDR2 SNEGSKA (reference sequence). V lost 1 base and J 4 bases, leaving 7 bases between the germline ends. This CDR3 is 13 amino acids long. The CDR3 reads CSARGGLTGELFF. CDR3 bases: TGCAGTGCTAGAGGAGGTCTCACCGGGGAGCTGTTTTTT.

In this sample, this clonotype turned up a few times. V and J are TRBV7-6 and TRBJ2-7; 11 bases are shared with TRBD1. Germline V gene sequence: CDR1 SGHVS, CDR2 FNYEAQ. The CDR3 length is 15 residues. Trimming took 0 bases from V and 6 from J; bases not matched to a gene: 4. Here the CDR3 reads CASSLAGQGASEQYF. The CDR3 DNA reads TGTGCCAGCAGCTTAGCCGGACAGGGGGCTTCCGAGCAGTACTTC.

The chain recombines TRBV20-1 with TRBJ2-7; D gene uncertain. Germline V gene lookup returns CDR1 DFQATT and CDR2 SNEGSKA (reference sequence). V was trimmed by 1 base and J by 2 bases, leaving 6 bases between them. The CDR3 spans 12 residues. CDR3: CSARGPTYEQYF. The CDR3 DNA reads TGCAGTGCTAGAGGACCGACCTACGAGCAGTACTTC.

This clonotype was observed a handful of times. The chain employs TRBV10-3 and TRBJ1-4; no reliable D call. The V gene lost 0 bases and the J gene lost 5 bases, with 10 bases spanning the gap. This CDR3 spans 15 amino acids. CDR1 is ENHRY, CDR2 SYGVKD, per germline. The CDR3 here is CAISESGSRNEKLFF. Written as DNA, the CDR3 is TGTGCCATCAGTGAGTCCGGCAGTCGAAATGAAAAACTGTTTTTT.

In this sample, this clonotype turned up many times. The gene calls are TRBV28 and TRBJ2-1; D is tentatively TRBD1 or TRBD2 (5 bases each). CDR3 length equals 12 residues. Germline V CDR1 and CDR2: MDHEN, SYDVKM. V lost 8 bases and J lost 0, with 5 bases in between. This CDR3 reads CASGGSYNEQFF. The CDR3, as DNA: TGTGCCAGCGGGGGCTCCTACAATGAGCAGTTCTTC.

This clonotype occurred a few times. This chain joins TRBV5-1 and TRBJ1-1, with D possibly matching TRBD1 (5 bases). The CDR3 contains 15 residues. Germline V gives CDR1 SGHRS, CDR2 YFSETQ. V lost 2 bases and J 2 bases, leaving 13 bases between the germline ends. In DNA, the CDR3 is TGCGCCAGCAGCTTATGGGGGAATAGCAACACTGAAGCTTTCTTT. Residues: CASSLWGNSNTEAFF.

The V and J genes are TRBV10-3 and TRBJ2-2; D gene uncertain. Germline CDR1 ENHRY, CDR2 SYGVKD. CDR3 size: 15 residues. V shed 2 bases and J shed 3 bases, with 10 bases lying between them. CDR3 nucleotide sequence: TGTGCCATCAGTGAGCGTTGGAGCGACACCGGGGAGCTGTTTTTT. It specifies CAISERWSDTGELFF.

The chain carries TRBV5-4 and TRBJ2-7; 7 bases agree with TRBD2. Trimming at V came to 3 bases and at J to 3 bases, leaving 15 bases not matched to a gene. The CDR3 totals 17 residues. The V gene's germline CDR1 is SGHNT and CDR2 YYREEE (reference sequence). The CDR3 coding sequence is TGTGCCAGCAGCTCTCAGAAGGCCGGGACTACCTTCTACGAGCAGTACTTC. Translation gives CASSSQKAGTTFYEQYF.

This chain joins TRBV5-4 and TRBJ2-3; 9 nucleotides match TRBD1. The CDR3 loop spans 17 amino acids. The trim removed 5 bases at V and 3 bases at J, leaving 13 bases unmatched. Germline-derived CDR1 and CDR2 are SGHNT and YYREEE (reference sequence). CDR3 in amino acids: CASRGRDREFETDTQYF. The CDR3 DNA follows: TGTGCCAGCAGGGGCCGGGACAGGGAGTTCGAGACAGATACGCAGTATTTT. The whole variable domain, filled in from reference TRBV5-4 and TRBJ2-3, reads ETGVTQSPTHLIKTRGQQVTLRCSSQSGHNTVSWYQQALGQGPQFIFQYYREEENGRGNFPPRFSGLQFPNYSSELNVNALELDDSALYLCASRGRDREFETDTQYFGPGTRLTVL.

In its sample, this clonotype was seen many times. The gene calls are TRBV4-2 and TRBJ1-1, with TRBD1 matching 11 bases. The CDR3 covers 18 residues. The ends lost 4 bases at V and 0 bases at J; junction bases unmatched: 10. Germline V lookup: CDR1 LGHNA, CDR2 YNFKEQ. The DNA of the CDR3 is TGTGCCAGCAGCCCTTCCGGGACAGGGGGAGGACTGAACACTGAAGCTTTCTTT. It encodes CASSPSGTGGGLNTEAFF.

In its sample, this clonotype was seen a few times. J is TRBJ2-3 and V is TRBV6-2 or TRBV6-3; D uncertain. Germline V gene sequence: CDR1 MNHEY, CDR2 SVGEGT. The CDR3 runs 13 residues. The V and J ends lost 1 base and 11 bases respectively, with 13 bases between them. The CDR3 DNA is TGTGCCAGCAGTTACTTTGCAGGTACGGGGCAGTATTTT. Translated, it gives CASSYFAGTGQYF.

Many counts were recorded for this clonotype. V gene TRBV20-1 combines with J gene TRBJ2-1, with no clear D. The germline CDR1 and CDR2 sequences are DFQATT and SNEGSKA (reference sequence). V gave up 6 bases and J gave up 6 bases, with 18 bases separating them. This CDR3 has 14 residues. This CDR3 reads CSALAKSYINEQFF. The CDR3 DNA follows: TGCAGTGCATTAGCTAAATCCTACATCAATGAGCAGTTCTTC.

This clonotype showed up many times. V is TRBV28 and J is TRBJ1-1; D call uncertain. CDR1 MDHEN and CDR2 SYDVKM come from the germline V gene. V dropped 6 bases and J dropped 0 bases, with 11 bases sitting between them. The length of the CDR3 is 14 residues. The CDR3 DNA reads TGTGCCAGCAGGATAGGTGACCTGAACACTGAAGCTTTCTTT. As protein: CASRIGDLNTEAFF.

This clonotype was counted at least ten times. V and J are TRBV7-2 and TRBJ1-4; the D is unclear. This CDR3 is 15 amino acids long. Germline assignment: CDR1 SGHTA and CDR2 FQGNSA. Trimming took off 4 bases at V and 2 bases at J, with 11 bases between the two ends. For the CDR3, the DNA is TGTGCCAGCAGCTCCCCTGCAGAGACTAATGAAAAACTGTTTTTT. Residues: CASSSPAETNEKLFF.

There are many counts of this clonotype. The chain uses TRBV12-5 and TRBJ1-5, with no clear D. In germline, CDR1 is LGHNT, CDR2 FRNRAP. Trimming stripped 1 base from V and 0 bases from J, with 10 bases between. There are 16 residues in the CDR3. As DNA, the CDR3 is TGTGCTAGTGGTTTGGGACTTAGATATAGCAATCAGCCCCAGCATTTT. It yields the protein CASGLGLRYSNQPQHF.

This clonotype came up a few times. V gene TRBV4-1 combines with J gene TRBJ1-1; no reliable D call. The CDR3 contains 16 residues. CDR1 is MGHRA and CDR2 is YSYEKL in the germline V gene. Trimming shortened V by 2 bases and J by 1 base, and 14 bases separated the two germline ends. DNA for the CDR3: TGCGCCAGCAGCCAACCCTTCCGTTCTAAGAACACTGAAGCTTTCTTT. Amino acid sequence: CASSQPFRSKNTEAFF.